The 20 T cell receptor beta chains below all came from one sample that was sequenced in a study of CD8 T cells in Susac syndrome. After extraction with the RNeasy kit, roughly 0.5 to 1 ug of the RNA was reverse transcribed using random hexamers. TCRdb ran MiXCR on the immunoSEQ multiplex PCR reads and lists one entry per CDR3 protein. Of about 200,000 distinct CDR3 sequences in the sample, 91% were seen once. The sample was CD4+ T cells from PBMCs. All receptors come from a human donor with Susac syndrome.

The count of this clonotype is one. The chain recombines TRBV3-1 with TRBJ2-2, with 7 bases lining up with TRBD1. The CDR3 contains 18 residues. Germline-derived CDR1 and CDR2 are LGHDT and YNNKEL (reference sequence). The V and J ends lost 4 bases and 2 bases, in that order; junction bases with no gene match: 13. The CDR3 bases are TGTGCCAGCAGCCCTGAATGGGGAACAGGGGTTAACACCGGGGAGCTGTTTTTT. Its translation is CASSPEWGTGVNTGELFF.

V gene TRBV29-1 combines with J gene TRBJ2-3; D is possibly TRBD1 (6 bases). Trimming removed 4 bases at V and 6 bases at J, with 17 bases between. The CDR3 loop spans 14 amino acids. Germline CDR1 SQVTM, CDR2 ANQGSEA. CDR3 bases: TGCAGCGTTGTAAGGACAGATTATATGGATACGCAGTATTTT. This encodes CSVVRTDYMDTQYF.

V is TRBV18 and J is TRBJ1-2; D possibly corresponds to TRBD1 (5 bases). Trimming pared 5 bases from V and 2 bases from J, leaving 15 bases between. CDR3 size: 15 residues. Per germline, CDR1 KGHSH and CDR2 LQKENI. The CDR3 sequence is CASSSGSGANYGYTF. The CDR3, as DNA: TGTGCCAGCTCAAGCGGTAGTGGGGCAAACTATGGCTACACCTTC.

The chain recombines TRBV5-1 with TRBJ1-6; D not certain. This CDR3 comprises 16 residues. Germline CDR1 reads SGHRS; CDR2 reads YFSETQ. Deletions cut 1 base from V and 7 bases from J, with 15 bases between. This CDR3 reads CASSLNVAPGNSPLHF. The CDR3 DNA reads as TGCGCCAGCAGCTTGAACGTGGCTCCGGGGAATTCACCCCTCCACTTT.

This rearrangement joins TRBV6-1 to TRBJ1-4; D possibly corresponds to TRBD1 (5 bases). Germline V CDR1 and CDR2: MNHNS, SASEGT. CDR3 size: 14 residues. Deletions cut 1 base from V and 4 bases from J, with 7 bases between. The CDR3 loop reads CASSEDRLNEKLFF. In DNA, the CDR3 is TGTGCCAGCAGTGAAGACAGGCTTAATGAAAAACTGTTTTTT.

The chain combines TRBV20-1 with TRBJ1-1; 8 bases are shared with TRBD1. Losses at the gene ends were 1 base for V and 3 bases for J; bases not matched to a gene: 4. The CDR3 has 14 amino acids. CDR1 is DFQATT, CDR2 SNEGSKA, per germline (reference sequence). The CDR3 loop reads CSARAGGADTEAFF. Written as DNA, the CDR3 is TGCAGTGCTAGAGCAGGGGGCGCGGACACTGAAGCTTTCTTT.

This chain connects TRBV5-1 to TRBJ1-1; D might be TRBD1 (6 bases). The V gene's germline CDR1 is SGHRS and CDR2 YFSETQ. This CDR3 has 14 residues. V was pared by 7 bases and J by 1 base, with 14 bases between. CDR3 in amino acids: CASFPSTGNTEAFF. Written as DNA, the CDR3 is TGCGCCAGCTTTCCATCGACAGGGAACACTGAAGCTTTCTTT.

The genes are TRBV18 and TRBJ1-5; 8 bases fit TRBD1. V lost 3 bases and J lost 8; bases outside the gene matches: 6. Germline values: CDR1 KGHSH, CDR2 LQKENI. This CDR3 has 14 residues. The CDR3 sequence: CASSPRQGLEPQHF. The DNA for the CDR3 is TGTGCCAGCTCACCGCGACAGGGGTTGGAGCCCCAGCATTTT.

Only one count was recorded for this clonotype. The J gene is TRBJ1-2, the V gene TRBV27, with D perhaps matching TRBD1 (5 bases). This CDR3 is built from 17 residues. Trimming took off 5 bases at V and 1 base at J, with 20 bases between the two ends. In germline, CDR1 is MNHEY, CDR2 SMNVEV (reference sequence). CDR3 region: CASSPIPQGPSNYGYTF. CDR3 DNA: TGTGCCAGCAGTCCCATCCCCCAGGGCCCGAGTAACTATGGCTACACCTTC.

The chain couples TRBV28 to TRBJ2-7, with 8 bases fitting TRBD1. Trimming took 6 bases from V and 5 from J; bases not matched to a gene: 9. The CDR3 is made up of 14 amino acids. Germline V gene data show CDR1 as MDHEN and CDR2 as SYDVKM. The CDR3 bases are TGTGCCAGCAGGATTATGACAGGGGAGGACGAGCAGTACTTC. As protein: CASRIMTGEDEQYF.

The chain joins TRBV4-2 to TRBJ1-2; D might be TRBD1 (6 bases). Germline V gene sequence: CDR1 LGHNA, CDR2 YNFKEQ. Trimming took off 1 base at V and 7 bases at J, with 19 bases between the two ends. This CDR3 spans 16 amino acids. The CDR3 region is CASSQARDGLRGGYTF. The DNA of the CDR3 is TGTGCCAGCAGCCAAGCGAGAGACGGTCTCAGGGGTGGCTACACCTTC.

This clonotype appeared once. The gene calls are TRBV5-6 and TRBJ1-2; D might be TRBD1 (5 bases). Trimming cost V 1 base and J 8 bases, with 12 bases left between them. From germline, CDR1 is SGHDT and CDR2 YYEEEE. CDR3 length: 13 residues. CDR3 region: CASSLIGVLGYTF. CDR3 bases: TGTGCCAGCAGCTTGATAGGGGTTTTAGGCTACACCTTC.

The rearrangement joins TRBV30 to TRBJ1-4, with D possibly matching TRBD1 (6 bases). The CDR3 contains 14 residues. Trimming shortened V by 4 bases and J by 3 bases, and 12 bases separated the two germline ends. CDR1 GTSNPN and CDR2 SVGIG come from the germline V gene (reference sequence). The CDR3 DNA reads TGTGCCTGGACACTTCAGGGGTCTAATGAAAAACTGTTTTTT. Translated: CAWTLQGSNEKLFF.

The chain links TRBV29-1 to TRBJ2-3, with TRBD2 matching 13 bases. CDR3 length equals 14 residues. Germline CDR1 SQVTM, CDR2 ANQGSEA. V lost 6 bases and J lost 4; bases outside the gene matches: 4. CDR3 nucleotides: TGCAGCGTGACTAGCGGGAGGTCCGCAGATACGCAGTATTTT. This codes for CSVTSGRSADTQYF.

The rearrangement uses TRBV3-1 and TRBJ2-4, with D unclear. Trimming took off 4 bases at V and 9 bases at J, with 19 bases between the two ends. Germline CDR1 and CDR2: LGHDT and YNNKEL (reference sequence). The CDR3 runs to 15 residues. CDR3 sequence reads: CASSPTSYSGAIQYF. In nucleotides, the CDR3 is TGTGCCAGCAGCCCAACGAGCTACTCCGGAGCCATTCAGTACTTC.

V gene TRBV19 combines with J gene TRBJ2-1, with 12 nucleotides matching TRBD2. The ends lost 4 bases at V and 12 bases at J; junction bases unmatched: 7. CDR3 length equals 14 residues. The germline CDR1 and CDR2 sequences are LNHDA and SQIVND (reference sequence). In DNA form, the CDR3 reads TGTGCCAGTAGTAGGACTAGCGGGGCCTCGGGGCAGTTCTTC. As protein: CASSRTSGASGQFF.

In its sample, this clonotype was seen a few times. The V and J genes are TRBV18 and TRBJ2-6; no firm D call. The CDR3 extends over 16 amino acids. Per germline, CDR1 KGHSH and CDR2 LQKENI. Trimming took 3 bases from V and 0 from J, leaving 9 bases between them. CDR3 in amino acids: CASSPLGSSGANVLTF. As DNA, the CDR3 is TGTGCCAGCTCACCTTTAGGTAGCTCTGGGGCCAACGTCCTGACTTTC. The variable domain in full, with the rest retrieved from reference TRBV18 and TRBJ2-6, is NAGVMQNPRHLVRRRGQEARLRCSPMKGHSHVYWYRQLPEEGLKFMVYLQKENIIDESGMPKERFSAEFPKEGPSILRIQQVVRGDSAAYFCASSPLGSSGANVLTFGAGSRLTVL.

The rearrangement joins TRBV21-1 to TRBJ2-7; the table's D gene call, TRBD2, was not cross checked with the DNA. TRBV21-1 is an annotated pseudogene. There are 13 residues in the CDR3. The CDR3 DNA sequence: TGTGCCAGCAATCCGCTCTTTCCCTACGAGCAGTACTTC. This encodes CASNPLFPYEQYF.

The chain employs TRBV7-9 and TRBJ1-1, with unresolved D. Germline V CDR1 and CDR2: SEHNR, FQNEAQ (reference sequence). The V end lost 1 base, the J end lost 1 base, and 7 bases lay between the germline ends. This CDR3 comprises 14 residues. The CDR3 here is CASSLGTENTEAFF. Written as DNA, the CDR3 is TGTGCCAGCAGCTTAGGGACGGAGAACACTGAAGCTTTCTTT. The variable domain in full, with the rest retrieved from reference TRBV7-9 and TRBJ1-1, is DTGVSQNPRHKITKRGQNVTFRCDPISEHNRLYWYRQTLGQGPEFLTYFQNEAQLEKSRLLSDRFSAERPKGSFSTLEIQRTEQGDSAMYLCASSLGTENTEAFFGQGTRLTVV.

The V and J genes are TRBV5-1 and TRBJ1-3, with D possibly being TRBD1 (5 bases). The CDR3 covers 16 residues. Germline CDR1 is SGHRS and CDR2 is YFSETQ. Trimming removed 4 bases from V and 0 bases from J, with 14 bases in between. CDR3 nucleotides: TGCGCCAGCAGCCCGGGAGGGGCAGACTCTGGAAACACCATATATTTT. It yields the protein CASSPGGADSGNTIYF.